The 19 T cell receptor beta chains reported below all come from one sample, sequenced in a study of molecular identifiers for immune sequencing clone quantification. Each CDR3 protein gets one entry after TCRdb re-called the PCR reads with MiXCR. The sample holds some 320,000 distinct CDR3 sequences, about 22% seen once. Specimen: naive CD8+ T cells from blood, with Jurkat cell RNA spiked in. Stated subset: FACS-sorted CD8+CD4-CCR7+CD45RA+ naive T cells. Receptors were obtained from a human donor in good health. Some libraries in this study had Jurkat cell RNA spiked in.

This clonotype was observed at least ten times. The chain couples TRBV12-3 or TRBV12-4 to TRBJ2-4; 9 bases are a match to TRBD2. This CDR3 spans 15 amino acids. V lost 6 bases and J lost 1; bases outside the gene matches: 4. For the CDR3, the DNA is TGTGCCAGCAGGTGGAGCGGGGGGGCCAAAAACATTCAGTACTTC. Its translation: CASRWSGGAKNIQYF.

This clonotype came up many times. The J gene is TRBJ2-1, the V gene TRBV7-8, with a weak D call TRBD2 (6 bases). The length of the CDR3 is 14 residues. V was clipped by 4 bases and J by 6 bases, with 13 bases between them. Germline-derived CDR1 and CDR2 are SGHVS and FQNEAQ. The CDR3 reads CASSSRDFPNEQFF. In DNA, the CDR3 is TGTGCCAGCAGCTCACGGGACTTCCCCAATGAGCAGTTCTTC.

This clonotype was counted at least ten times. The rearrangement links TRBV5-1 to TRBJ2-7, with D perhaps TRBD2 (6 bases). Germline V lookup: CDR1 SGHRS, CDR2 YFSETQ. There are 16 residues in the CDR3. V gave up 3 bases and J gave up 6 bases, with 22 bases separating them. In DNA form, the CDR3 reads TGCGCCAGCAGCTCTGGAATTGGCGGGACTCCGCTCGAGCAGTACTTC. Its translation: CASSSGIGGTPLEQYF.

This clonotype was observed at least ten times. The V gene is TRBV25-1, the J gene TRBJ2-1; no definite D call. Germline V gives CDR1 MGHDK, CDR2 SYGVNS. The CDR3 runs 11 residues. Trimming shortened V by 6 bases and J by 7 bases, and 7 bases separated the two germline ends. CDR3 sequence reads: CASRLGNEQFF. CDR3 nucleotide sequence: TGTGCCAGCAGACTGGGTAATGAGCAGTTCTTC. The whole variable domain, remainder taken from reference TRBV25-1 and TRBJ2-1, is EADIYQTPRYLVIGTGKKITLECSQTMGHDKMYWYQQDPGMELHLIHYSYGVNSTEKGDLSSESTVSRIRTEHFPLTLESARPSHTSQYLCASRLGNEQFFGPGTRLTVL.

The sample holds one count of this clonotype. This may come from a read error, since a much larger clone is one base off. The chain recombines TRBV7-2 with TRBJ2-6, with D maybe TRBD1 (5 bases). The CDR3 has 16 amino acids. The germline gives CDR1 SGHTA, CDR2 FQGNSA. In DNA form, the CDR3 reads TGTGCCAGCAGCGTTGGGGTGAGCTCTGGGGCCGACGTCCTGACTTTC. This gives the protein CASSVGVSSGADVLTF. Full variable domain (rest looked up from reference TRBV7-2 and TRBJ2-6): GAGVSQSPSNKVTEKGKDVELRCDPISGHTALYWYRQSLGQGLEFLIYFQGNSAPDKSGLPSDRFSAERTGGSVSTLTIQRTQQEDSAVYLCASSVGVSSGADVLTFGAGSRLTVL.

This clonotype was counted at least ten times. The chain joins TRBV23-1 to TRBJ1-5; no clear D. TRBV23-1 is sorted into the ORF group, with uncertain function. The ends were cut back, 3 bases at V and 6 bases at J, with 9 bases in the middle. This CDR3 region has 13 residues. The CDR3 here is CASSQCLGQPQHF. In DNA form, the CDR3 reads TGCGCCAGCAGTCAGTGCCTAGGTCAGCCCCAGCATTTT.

About this clonotype itself: At one end the junction does not follow the germline gene, possibly because of a read error. The chain has TRBV29-1 and TRBJ2-2, with TRBD2 matching over 8 bases. This CDR3 region has 14 residues. CDR1 and CDR2 from the germline V gene are SQVTM and ANQGSEA. This chain's CDR3 is CSAPGGGEHRGAVF. The CDR3 DNA follows: TGCAGCGCCCCGGGGGGGGGAGAACACCGGGGAGCTGTTTTT.

Concerning this clonotype: This may stem from a read error, because a much larger clone lies one nucleotide away. This is likely a read error, given that the CDR3 carries no conserved phenylalanine or tryptophan at its end. The J gene is TRBJ2-7, the V gene TRBV29-1, with D possibly TRBD2 on 7 matching bases. Germline lookup yields CDR1 SQVTM and CDR2 ANQGSEA. Trimming took off 5 bases at V and 6 bases at J, with 20 bases between the two ends. The CDR3 sequence is 14 residues long. The CDR3 protein is CSVQLGGGPLEQYL. CDR3 nucleotides: TGCAGCGTTCAGCTTGGCGGGGGCCCCCTCGAGCAGTACCTC.

There are many counts of this clonotype. This chain uses TRBV29-1 with TRBJ2-1; TRBD2 aligns across 8 bases. The CDR3 extends over 16 amino acids. Per germline, CDR1 SQVTM and CDR2 ANQGSEA. Unmatched junction bases numbered 15, after V lost 3 bases and J lost 8 bases. The chain's CDR3 is CSVDGTGGGRSDEQFF. CDR3 nucleotide sequence: TGCAGCGTTGACGGAACTGGGGGCGGGAGGAGCGATGAGCAGTTCTTC.

This clonotype turned up a few times. The chain is built from TRBV4-1 and TRBJ2-1; D is tentatively TRBD1 or TRBD2 (6 bases each). The CDR3 is 16 amino acids. CDR1 and CDR2 from the germline V gene are MGHRA and YSYEKL. V was clipped by 0 bases and J by 6 bases, with 15 bases between them. The CDR3, as DNA: TGCGCCAGCAGCCAAGACCGAGGGGGGTTCGGCAATGAGCAGTTCTTC. Protein: CASSQDRGGFGNEQFF.

This clonotype has ten or more counts. This sequence joins TRBV28 and TRBJ2-7; the D gene could be TRBD1 or TRBD2 (5 bases each). V was trimmed by 4 bases and J by 2 bases, leaving 12 bases between them. The CDR3 runs 14 residues. Germline V gives CDR1 MDHEN, CDR2 SYDVKM. CDR3 DNA sequence: TGTGCCAGCAGTTGGAACGGGGCGGCCTACGAGCAGTACTTC. This translates into CASSWNGAAYEQYF.

V and J are TRBV6-2 or TRBV6-3 and TRBJ2-1; D is undetermined. Per the germline V gene, CDR1 is MNHEY and CDR2 is SVGEGT. The V end was cut by 2 bases, the J end by 4 bases, with 6 bases between. The CDR3 consists of 13 residues. CDR3 DNA sequence: TGTGCCAGCAGTTACGCGCTATACAATGAGCAGTTCTTC. As protein: CASSYALYNEQFF.

This clonotype has ten or more counts. The chain links TRBV25-1 to TRBJ2-2, with a weak D call TRBD2 (5 bases). CDR3 size: 17 residues. CDR1 and CDR2 from the germline V gene are MGHDK and SYGVNS. The V and J ends lost 1 base and 4 bases respectively, with 16 bases between them. The CDR3 nucleotides are TGTGCCAGCAGTGAATTGGTCGGGGAGACGTCCACCGGGGAGCTGTTTTTT. Translated, it gives CASSELVGETSTGELFF.

This clonotype showed up many times. The V call is TRBV28, the J call TRBJ2-3; 12 bases match TRBD2. The V and J ends lost 6 bases and 6 bases, in that order; junction bases with no gene match: 7. The CDR3 has 15 amino acids. The germline gives CDR1 MDHEN, CDR2 SYDVKM. CDR3 nucleotide sequence: TGTGCCAGCAGGGAGACTAGCGGGAGTGCGGATACGCAGTATTTT. Its translation: CASRETSGSADTQYF.

This clonotype was counted at least ten times. The V call is TRBV7-9, the J call TRBJ2-3, with D possibly matching TRBD2 (5 bases). V lost 6 bases to trimming and J lost 6 bases, with 10 bases between them. Germline V gives CDR1 SEHNR, CDR2 FQNEAQ (reference sequence). CDR3 length: 12 amino acids. CDR3 in amino acids: CASRSTGDTQYF. CDR3 DNA sequence: TGTGCCAGCAGGTCAACGGGGGATACGCAGTATTTT.

Worth noting for this clonotype: This CDR3 fails to terminate in the conserved phenylalanine or tryptophan, so it likely reflects a read error. The rearrangement uses TRBV4-2 and TRBJ2-7; 12 bases are shared with TRBD2. Germline values: CDR1 LGHNA, CDR2 YNFKEQ. The V gene end was trimmed by 6 bases and the J gene end by 4 bases; junction bases not matched to a gene: 7. The CDR3 is 15 amino acids. CDR3 sequence reads: CASSPTGTSGYEQYL. In nucleotides, the CDR3 is TGTGCCAGCAGTCCAACTGGGACTAGCGGGTACGAGCAGTACCTC.

This clonotype was recorded at least ten times. V and J are TRBV25-1 and TRBJ2-1, with D maybe TRBD1 (5 bases). CDR3 length: 13 residues. V dropped 6 bases and J dropped 5 bases, with 11 bases sitting between them. Germline loops: CDR1 MGHDK, CDR2 SYGVNS. The chain's CDR3 is CASSDSRDNEQFF. CDR3 DNA sequence: TGTGCCAGCAGCGATAGCAGGGACAATGAGCAGTTCTTC.

This clonotype has ten or more counts. CDR3 amino acids: CASSILVAGGPTDTQYF. The CDR3 DNA sequence: TGTGCCAGCAGTATCCTCGTAGCGGGAGGGCCCACAGATACGCAGTATTTT. This chain joins TRBV28 and TRBJ2-3, with 11 bases aligning to TRBD2. The germline CDR1 and CDR2 sequences are MDHEN and SYDVKM. This CDR3 has 17 amino acids. Losses at the gene ends were 5 bases for V and 2 bases for J; bases not matched to a gene: 9.

This clonotype was observed many times. J is TRBJ1-5 and V is TRBV7-2; D gene unclear. The V end lost 5 bases, the J end lost 3 bases, and 8 bases lay between the germline ends. Germline CDR1 reads SGHTA; CDR2 reads FQGNSA. There are 13 residues in the CDR3. The CDR3 region has the DNA TGTGCCAGCAGCCCGATACACAATCAGCCCCAGCATTTT. It is translated as CASSPIHNQPQHF.